The present entry profiles one TCR beta chain with its context. The V and J ends lost 1 base and 4 bases, in that order; junction bases with no gene match: 9. Germline V CDR1 and CDR2: MNHEY, SMNVEV (reference sequence). CDR3 size: 17 residues. This record belongs to a study of cytomegalovirus exposure and HLA in healthy donors. Primers: 60 Vbeta forward and 13 Jbeta reverse. The assay was immunoSEQ multiplex PCR, and TCRdb's table has in-frame clones only and misses some. The data show about 120,000 clones, with around 60% seen just once and roughly 10% held by the top ten. The source of this sequence is a man between 40 and 49 years old in good health and CMV-seropositive. Material for sequencing was PBMCs. The rearrangement uses TRBV27 and TRBJ2-2; TRBD2 agrees at 7 bases. CDR3 sequence (DNA): TGTGCCAGCAGTTTATTTGCGGGAGCGGGTAGCACCGGGGAGCTGTTTTTT. Translation: CASSLFAGAGSTGELFF.